This paragraph covers one TCR beta chain sequence. The record originates from a study of blood T cell repertoires in COVID-19. About the research overall: Acute-phase and convalescent COVID-19 samples originated in the United States, Italy and Spain. T cells, B-cell-depleted T cells, or PBMCs provided the cDNA or gDNA that served as material.

Clones were read by immunoSEQ multiplex PCR, and TCRdb kept only the in-frame ones, dropping some. This table holds approximately 280,000 clones, 85% found once. There are 17 residues in the CDR3. The sequencing input was PBMCs or T cells enriched from blood (not recorded which). The gene calls are TRBV21-1 and TRBJ2-5; the listed D gene, TRBD2, was not tested against the DNA. TRBV21-1 is recorded as a pseudogene. This TCR was recovered from a woman aged 45-65 years who had recovered from COVID-19. CDR3 in amino acids: CASSNALREGLGETQYF. CDR3 nucleotides: TGTGCCAGCAGCAATGCCTTAAGGGAGGGGCTAGGGGAGACCCAGTACTTC.